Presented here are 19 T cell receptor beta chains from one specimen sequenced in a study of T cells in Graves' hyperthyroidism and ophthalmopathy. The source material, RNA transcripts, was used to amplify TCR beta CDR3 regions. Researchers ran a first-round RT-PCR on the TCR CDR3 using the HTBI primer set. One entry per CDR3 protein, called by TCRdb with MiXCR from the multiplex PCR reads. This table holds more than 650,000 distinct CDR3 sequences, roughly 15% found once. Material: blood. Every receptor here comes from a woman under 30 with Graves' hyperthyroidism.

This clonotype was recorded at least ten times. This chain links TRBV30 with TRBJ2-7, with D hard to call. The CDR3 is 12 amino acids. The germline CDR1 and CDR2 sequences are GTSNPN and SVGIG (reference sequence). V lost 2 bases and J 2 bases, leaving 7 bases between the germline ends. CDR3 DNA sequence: TGTGCCTGGAGTCCGGGCACCTACGAGCAGTACTTC. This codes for CAWSPGTYEQYF. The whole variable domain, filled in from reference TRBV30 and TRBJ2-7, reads SQTIHQWPATLVQPVGSPLSLECTVEGTSNPNLYWYRQAAGRGLQLLFYSVGIGQISSEVPQNLSASRPQDRQFILSSKKLLLSDSGFYLCAWSPGTYEQYFGPGTRLTVT.

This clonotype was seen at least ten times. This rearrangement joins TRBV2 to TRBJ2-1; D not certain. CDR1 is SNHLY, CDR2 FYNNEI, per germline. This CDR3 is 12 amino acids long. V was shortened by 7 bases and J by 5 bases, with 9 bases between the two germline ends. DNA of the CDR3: TGTGCCAGCAAGGGCGGAAACAATGAGCAGTTCTTC. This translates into CASKGGNNEQFF.

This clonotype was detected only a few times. This CDR3 reads CAWSAGQVGLPSYEQYF. CDR3 in DNA: TGTGCCTGGAGTGCCGGCCAGGTGGGCCTCCCCTCCTACGAGCAGTACTTC. The chain is built from TRBV30 and TRBJ2-7; D uncertain. Germline lookup yields CDR1 GTSNPN and CDR2 SVGIG (reference sequence). The germline V and J ends were trimmed by 1 base and 0 bases, with 19 bases remaining between them. This CDR3 contains 17 residues.

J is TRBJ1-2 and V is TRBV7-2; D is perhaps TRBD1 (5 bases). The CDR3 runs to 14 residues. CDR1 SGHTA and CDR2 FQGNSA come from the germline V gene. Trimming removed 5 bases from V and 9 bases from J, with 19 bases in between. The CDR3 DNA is TGTGCCAGCAGCCCGGACCTGGGGGTGGGAAGCTACACCTTC. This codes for CASSPDLGVGSYTF.

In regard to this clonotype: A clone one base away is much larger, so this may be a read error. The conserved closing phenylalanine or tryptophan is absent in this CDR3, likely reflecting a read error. The CDR3 nucleotides read TGTGCCAGCAGCCGCTTTGTAGGGACTAGCACAGATACGCAGTATCTT. Residues: CASSRFVGTSTDTQYL. The gene calls are TRBV11-2 and TRBJ2-3; D might be TRBD2 (6 bases). Per germline, CDR1 SGHAT and CDR2 FQNNGV. Trimming shortened V by 5 bases and J by 0 bases, and 15 bases separated the two germline ends. CDR3 length: 16 residues.

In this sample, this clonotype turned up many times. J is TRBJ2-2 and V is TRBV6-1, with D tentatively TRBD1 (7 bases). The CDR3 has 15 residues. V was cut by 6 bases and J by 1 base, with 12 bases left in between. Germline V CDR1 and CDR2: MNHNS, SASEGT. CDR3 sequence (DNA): TGTGCCAGCAGAAGGAGGGACAGGAACACCGGGGAGCTGTTTTTT. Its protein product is CASRRRDRNTGELFF.

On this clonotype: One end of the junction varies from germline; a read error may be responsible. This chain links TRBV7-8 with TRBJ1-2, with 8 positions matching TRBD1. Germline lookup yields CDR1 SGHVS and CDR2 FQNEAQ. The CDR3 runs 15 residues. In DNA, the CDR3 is TGTGCCAGCAGCTTAGCCGAGACAGGGGTCTATGGCCACACCTTC. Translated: CASSLAETGVYGHTF. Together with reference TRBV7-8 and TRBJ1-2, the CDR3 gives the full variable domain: GAGVSQSPRYKVAKRGQDVALRCDPISGHVSLFWYQQALGQGPEFLTYFQNEAQLDKSGLPSDRFFAERPEGSVSTLKIQRTQQEDSAVYLCASSLAETGVYGHTFGSGTRLTVV.

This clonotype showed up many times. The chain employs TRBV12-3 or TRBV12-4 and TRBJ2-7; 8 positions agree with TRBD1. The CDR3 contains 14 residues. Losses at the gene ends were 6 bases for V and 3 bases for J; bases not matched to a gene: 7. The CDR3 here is CASRRQGRNYEQYF. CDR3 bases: TGTGCCAGCAGGCGACAGGGGAGGAACTACGAGCAGTACTTC.

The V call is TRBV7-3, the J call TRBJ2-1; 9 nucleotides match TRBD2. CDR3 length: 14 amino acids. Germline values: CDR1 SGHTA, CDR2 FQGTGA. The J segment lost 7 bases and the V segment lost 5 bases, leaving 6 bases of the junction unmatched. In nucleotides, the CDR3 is TGTGCCAGCAGCGGGCGGGAGGGCGGGAATGAGCAGTTCTTC. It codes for CASSGREGGNEQFF.

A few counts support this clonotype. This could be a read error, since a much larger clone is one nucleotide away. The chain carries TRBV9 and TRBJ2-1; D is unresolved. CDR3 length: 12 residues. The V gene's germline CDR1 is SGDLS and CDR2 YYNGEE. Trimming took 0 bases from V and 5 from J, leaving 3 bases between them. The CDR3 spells CASSVDNNEQFF. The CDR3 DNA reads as TGTGCCAGCAGCGTAGATAACAATGAGCAGTTCTTC. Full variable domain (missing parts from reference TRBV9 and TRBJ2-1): DSGVTQTPKHLITATGQRVTLRCSPRSGDLSVYWYQQSLDQGLQFLIQYYNGEERAKGNILERFSAQQFPDLHSELNLSSLELGDSALYFCASSVDNNEQFFGPGTRLTVL.

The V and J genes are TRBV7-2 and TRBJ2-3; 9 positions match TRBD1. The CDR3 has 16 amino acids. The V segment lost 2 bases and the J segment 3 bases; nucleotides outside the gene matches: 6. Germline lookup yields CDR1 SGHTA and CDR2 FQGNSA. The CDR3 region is CASSLTGTGFTDTQYF. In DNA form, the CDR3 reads TGTGCCAGCAGCTTAACCGGGACAGGGTTTACAGATACGCAGTATTTT.

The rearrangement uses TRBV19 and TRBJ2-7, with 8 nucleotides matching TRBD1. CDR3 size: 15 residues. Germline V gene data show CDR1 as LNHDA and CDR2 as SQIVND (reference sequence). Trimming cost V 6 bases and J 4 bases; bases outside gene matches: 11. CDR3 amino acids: CASSPGQGPLYEQYF. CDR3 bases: TGTGCCAGTAGCCCAGGACAGGGCCCACTTTACGAGCAGTACTTC.

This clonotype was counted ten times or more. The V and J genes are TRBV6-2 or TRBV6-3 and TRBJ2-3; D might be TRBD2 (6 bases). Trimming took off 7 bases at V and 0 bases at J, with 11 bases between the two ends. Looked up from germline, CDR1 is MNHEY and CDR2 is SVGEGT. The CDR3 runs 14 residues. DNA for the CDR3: TGTGCCAGCATCTTAAGCGGGAGCACAGATACGCAGTATTTT. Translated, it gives CASILSGSTDTQYF.

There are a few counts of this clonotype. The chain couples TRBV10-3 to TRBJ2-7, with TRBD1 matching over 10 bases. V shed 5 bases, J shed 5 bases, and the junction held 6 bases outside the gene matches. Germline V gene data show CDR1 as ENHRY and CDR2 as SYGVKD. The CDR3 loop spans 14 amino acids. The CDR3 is CAISSGTGVDEQYF. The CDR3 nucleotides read TGTGCCATCAGTTCCGGGACAGGGGTAGACGAGCAGTACTTC.

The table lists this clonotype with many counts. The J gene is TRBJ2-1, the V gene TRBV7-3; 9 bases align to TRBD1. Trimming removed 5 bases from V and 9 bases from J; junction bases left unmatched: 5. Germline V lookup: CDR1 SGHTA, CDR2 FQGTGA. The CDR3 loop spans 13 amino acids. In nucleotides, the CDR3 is TGTGCCAGCAGCCTCACAGGGGGCACTGAGCAGTTCTTC. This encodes CASSLTGGTEQFF.

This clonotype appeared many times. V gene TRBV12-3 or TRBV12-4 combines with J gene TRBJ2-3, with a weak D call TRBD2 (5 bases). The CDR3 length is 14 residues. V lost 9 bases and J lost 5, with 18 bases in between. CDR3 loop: CASGVTGSKDTQYF. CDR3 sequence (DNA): TGTGCCAGTGGTGTGACGGGATCGAAAGATACGCAGTATTTT.

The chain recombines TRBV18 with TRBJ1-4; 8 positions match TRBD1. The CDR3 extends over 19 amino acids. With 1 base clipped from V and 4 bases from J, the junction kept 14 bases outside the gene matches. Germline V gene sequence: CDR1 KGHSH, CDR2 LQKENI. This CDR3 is CASSPRTKGQGGDNEKLFF. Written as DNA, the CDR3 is TGTGCCAGCTCACCACGAACCAAAGGACAGGGCGGGGATAATGAAAAACTGTTTTTT.

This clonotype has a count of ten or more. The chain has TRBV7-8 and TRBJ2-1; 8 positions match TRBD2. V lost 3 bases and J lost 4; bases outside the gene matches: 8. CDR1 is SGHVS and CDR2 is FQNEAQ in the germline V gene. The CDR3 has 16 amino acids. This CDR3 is CASSFEAGVIYNEQFF. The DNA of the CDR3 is TGTGCCAGCAGCTTTGAAGCGGGAGTAATTTACAATGAGCAGTTCTTC.

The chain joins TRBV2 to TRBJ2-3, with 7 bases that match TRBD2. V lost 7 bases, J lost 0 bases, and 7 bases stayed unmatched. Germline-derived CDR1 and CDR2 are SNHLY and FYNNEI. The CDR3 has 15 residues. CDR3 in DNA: TGTGCCAGCATACGAAGGCGGGGGAGCACAGATACGCAGTATTTT. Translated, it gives CASIRRRGSTDTQYF.